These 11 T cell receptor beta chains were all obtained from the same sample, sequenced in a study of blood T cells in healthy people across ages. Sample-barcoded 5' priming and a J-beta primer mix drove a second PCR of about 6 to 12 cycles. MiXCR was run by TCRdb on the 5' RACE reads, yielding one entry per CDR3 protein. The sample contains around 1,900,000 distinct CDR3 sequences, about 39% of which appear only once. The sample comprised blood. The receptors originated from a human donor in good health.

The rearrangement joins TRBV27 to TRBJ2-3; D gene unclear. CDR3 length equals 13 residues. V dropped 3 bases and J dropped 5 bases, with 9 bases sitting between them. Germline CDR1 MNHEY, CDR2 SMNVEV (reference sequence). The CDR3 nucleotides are TGTGCCAGCAGTTTCGAGGAAGGAGATACGCAGTATTTT. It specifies CASSFEEGDTQYF.

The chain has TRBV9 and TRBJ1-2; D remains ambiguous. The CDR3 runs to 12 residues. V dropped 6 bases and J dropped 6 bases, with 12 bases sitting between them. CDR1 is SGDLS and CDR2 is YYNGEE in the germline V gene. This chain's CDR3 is CASNGRVNGYTF. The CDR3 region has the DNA TGTGCCAGCAACGGACGGGTAAATGGCTACACCTTC.

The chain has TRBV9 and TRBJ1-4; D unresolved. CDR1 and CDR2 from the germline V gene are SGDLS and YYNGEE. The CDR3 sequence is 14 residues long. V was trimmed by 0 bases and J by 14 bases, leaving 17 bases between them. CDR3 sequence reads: CASSVATQEGMLFF. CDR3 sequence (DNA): TGTGCCAGCAGCGTAGCTACGCAGGAGGGCATGCTGTTTTTT.

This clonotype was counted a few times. CDR3 in amino acids: CSVEEAPYEQYF. The CDR3 coding sequence is TGCAGCGTTGAAGAGGCCCCCTACGAGCAGTACTTC. The chain uses TRBV29-1 and TRBJ2-7; D remains ambiguous. The CDR3 loop spans 12 amino acids. Deletions cut 0 bases from V and 2 bases from J, with 5 bases between. CDR1 and CDR2 (germline): SQVTM, ANQGSEA.

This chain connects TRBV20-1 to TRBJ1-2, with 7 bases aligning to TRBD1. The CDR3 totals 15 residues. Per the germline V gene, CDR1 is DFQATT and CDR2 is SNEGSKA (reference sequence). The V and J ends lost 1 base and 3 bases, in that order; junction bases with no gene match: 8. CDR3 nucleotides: TGCAGTGCTAGAGCACAGGGGAGGCTCCACTATGGCTACACCTTC. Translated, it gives CSARAQGRLHYGYTF.

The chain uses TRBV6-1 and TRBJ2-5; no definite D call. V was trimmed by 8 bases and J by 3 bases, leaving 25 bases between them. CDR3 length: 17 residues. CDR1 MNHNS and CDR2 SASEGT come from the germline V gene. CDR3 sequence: CASFIRFRQAVEETQYF. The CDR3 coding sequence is TGTGCCAGCTTCATCCGGTTCAGGCAGGCGGTCGAAGAGACCCAGTACTTC.

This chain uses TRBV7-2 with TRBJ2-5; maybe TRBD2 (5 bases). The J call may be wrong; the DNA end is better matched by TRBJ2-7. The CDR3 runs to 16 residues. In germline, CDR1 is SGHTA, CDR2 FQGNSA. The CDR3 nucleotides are TGTGCCAGCAGCTTTCTAGGAGAGGGTTTGGATAACGAGCAGTACTTC. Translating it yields CASSFLGEGLDNEQYF.

CDR3 sequence: CASSLNRGRGTDTQYF. DNA for the CDR3: TGTGCCAGCAGCTTAAATAGGGGGCGCGGCACAGATACGCAGTATTTT. The chain combines TRBV7-3 with TRBJ2-3; 7 nucleotides align to TRBD1. From germline, CDR1 is SGHTA and CDR2 FQGTGA. Losses at the gene ends were 1 base for V and 1 base for J; bases not matched to a gene: 5. CDR3 size: 16 residues.

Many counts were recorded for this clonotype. The CDR3 sequence: CASSFGTSSDEQFF. CDR3 DNA sequence: TGTGCCAGCAGCTTTGGGACTAGCAGCGATGAGCAGTTCTTC. This chain links TRBV7-9 with TRBJ2-1; 9 nucleotides line up with TRBD2. V shed 3 bases and J 8 bases; nucleotides not matched to a gene: 5. CDR1 SEHNR and CDR2 FQNEAQ come from the germline V gene (reference sequence). The CDR3 consists of 14 residues.

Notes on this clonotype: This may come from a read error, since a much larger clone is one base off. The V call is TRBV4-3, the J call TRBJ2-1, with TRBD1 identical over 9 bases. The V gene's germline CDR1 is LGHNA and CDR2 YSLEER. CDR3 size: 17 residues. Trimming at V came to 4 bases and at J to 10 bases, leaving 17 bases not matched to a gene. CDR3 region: CASSPREGQGIVAEQFF. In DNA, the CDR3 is TGCGCCAGCAGCCCTCGAGAGGGACAGGGAATCGTGGCCGAGCAGTTCTTC.

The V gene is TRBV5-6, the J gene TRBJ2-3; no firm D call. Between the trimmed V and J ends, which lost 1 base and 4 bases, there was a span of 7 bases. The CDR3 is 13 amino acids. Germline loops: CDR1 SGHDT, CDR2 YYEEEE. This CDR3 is CASSLHSPDTQYF. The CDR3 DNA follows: TGTGCCAGCAGCTTGCATTCACCAGATACGCAGTATTTT.